This T cell receptor (beta chain) was profiled in a study of low-dose radiotherapy and immunotherapy resistance in tumors. For the study at large: Intravenous ipilimumab 1 mg/kg every six weeks was given with nivolumab 240 mg every two weeks.

The germline V gene has CDR1 LGHDT and CDR2 YNNKEL (reference sequence). Losses at the gene ends were 5 bases for V and 10 bases for J; bases not matched to a gene: 11. This CDR3 comprises 14 residues. Regarding time point: before trial treatment. Ipilimumab, nivolumab, aspirin, low-dose cyclophosphamide and low-dose radiotherapy were administered to donors. This clonotype appeared once. With a far larger clone one base away, a read error is the likely cause. TRAV- and TRBV-specific primers primed first-strand cDNA, covering alpha and beta chains. Amplification of TCRs used a constant-region primer and V-primer adapter for 15 to 25 PCR cycles. TCRdb re-called the reads with MiXCR, one entry per CDR3 protein. This table holds 80,000 to 90,000 distinct CDR3 sequences, about 18% found once.

Source: PBMCs, taken before treatment. V is TRBV3-1 and J is TRBJ2-1; 7 bases are shared with TRBD1. The clonotype comes from a male donor with prostate cancer. The CDR3 DNA reads TGTGCCAGCAGCACCCGACAGGGCACCTACGAGCAGTTCTTC. The encoded protein is CASSTRQGTYEQFF.